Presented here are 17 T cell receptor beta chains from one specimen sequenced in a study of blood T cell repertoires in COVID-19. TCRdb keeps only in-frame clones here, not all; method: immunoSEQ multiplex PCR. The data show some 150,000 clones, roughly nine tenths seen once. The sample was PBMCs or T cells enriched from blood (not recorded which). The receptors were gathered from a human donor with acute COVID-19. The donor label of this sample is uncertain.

The CDR3 bases are TGTGCCATCAGTGTGGGACAGAGAACTGGAAACACCATATATTTT. This encodes CAISVGQRTGNTIYF. V gene TRBV10-3 combines with J gene TRBJ1-3; 7 bases are shared with TRBD1. V was pared by 4 bases and J by 2 bases, with 5 bases of the junction left unmatched. The CDR3 spans 15 residues. The germline CDR1 and CDR2 sequences are ENHRY and SYGVKD.

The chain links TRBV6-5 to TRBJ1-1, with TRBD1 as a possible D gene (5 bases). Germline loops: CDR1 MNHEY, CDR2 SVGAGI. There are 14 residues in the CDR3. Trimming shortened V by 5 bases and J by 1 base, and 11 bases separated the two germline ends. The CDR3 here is CASSMGGQNTEAFF. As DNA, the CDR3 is TGTGCCAGCAGTATGGGAGGACAGAACACTGAAGCTTTCTTT.

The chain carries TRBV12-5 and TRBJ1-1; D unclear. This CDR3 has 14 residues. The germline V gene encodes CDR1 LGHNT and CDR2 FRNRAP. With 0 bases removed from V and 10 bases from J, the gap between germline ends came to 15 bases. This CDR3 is CASGLVSLRRGAFF. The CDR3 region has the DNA TGTGCTAGTGGTTTGGTATCATTGCGGCGGGGAGCTTTCTTT.

The chain's CDR3 is CASSQVGQGEWETQYF. CDR3 nucleotide sequence: TGCGCCAGCAGCCAAGTTGGGCAGGGGGAATGGGAGACCCAGTACTTC. This chain connects TRBV4-1 to TRBJ2-5, with 7 bases fitting TRBD1. CDR1 is MGHRA, CDR2 YSYEKL, per germline. The CDR3 is made up of 16 amino acids. The V segment lost 1 base and the J segment 5 bases; nucleotides outside the gene matches: 10.

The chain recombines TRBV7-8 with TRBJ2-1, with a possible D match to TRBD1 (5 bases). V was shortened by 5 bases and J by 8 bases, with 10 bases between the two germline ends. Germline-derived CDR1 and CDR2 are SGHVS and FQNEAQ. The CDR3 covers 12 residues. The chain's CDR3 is CASSQGVDEQFF. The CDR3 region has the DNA TGTGCCAGCAGCCAAGGGGTGGATGAGCAGTTCTTC.

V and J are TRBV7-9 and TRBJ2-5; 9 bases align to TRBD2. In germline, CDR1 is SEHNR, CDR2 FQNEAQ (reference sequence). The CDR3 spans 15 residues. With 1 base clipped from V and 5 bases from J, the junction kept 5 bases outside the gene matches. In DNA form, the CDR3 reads TGTGCCAGCAGCTTAGGGCTAGCGGGGCGGGAGACCCAGTACTTC. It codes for CASSLGLAGRETQYF.

The CDR3 region is CASSEGSAGGQETQYF. The CDR3 nucleotides are TGTGCCAGCAGTGAAGGATCGGCGGGGGGCCAAGAGACCCAGTACTTC. The V and J genes are TRBV6-1 and TRBJ2-5; 8 positions match TRBD2. The CDR3 length is 16 residues. V trimming: 1 base; J trimming: 1 base; junction bases outside the gene matches: 5. Germline CDR1 is MNHNS and CDR2 is SASEGT.

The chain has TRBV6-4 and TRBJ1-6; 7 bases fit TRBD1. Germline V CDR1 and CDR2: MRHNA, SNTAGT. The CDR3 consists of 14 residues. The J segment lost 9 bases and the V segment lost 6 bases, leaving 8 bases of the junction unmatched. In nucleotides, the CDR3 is TGTGCCAGCAGCGATACAGGGGAAACTTCACCCCTCCACTTT. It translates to CASSDTGETSPLHF.

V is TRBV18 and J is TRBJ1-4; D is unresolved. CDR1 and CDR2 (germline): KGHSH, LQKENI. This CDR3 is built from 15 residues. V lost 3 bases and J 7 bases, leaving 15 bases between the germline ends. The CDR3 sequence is CASSPVSGAGEKLFF. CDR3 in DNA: TGTGCCAGCTCACCGGTATCTGGCGCGGGTGAAAAACTGTTTTTT.

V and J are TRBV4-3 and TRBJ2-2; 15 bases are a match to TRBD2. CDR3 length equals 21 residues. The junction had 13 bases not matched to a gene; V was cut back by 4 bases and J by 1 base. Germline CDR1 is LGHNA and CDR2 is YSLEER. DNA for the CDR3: TGCGCCAGCAGCCGTCAAAACTCCGGGACTAGCGGGGGGAGGAACACCGGGGAGCTGTTTTTT. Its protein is CASSRQNSGTSGGRNTGELFF.

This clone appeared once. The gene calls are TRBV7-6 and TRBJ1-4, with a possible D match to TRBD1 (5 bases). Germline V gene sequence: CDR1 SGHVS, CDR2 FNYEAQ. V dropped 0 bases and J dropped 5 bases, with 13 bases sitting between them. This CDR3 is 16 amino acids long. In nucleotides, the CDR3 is TGTGCCAGCAGCTTAGCGGGGCCAGGCAGGAATGAAAAACTGTTTTTT. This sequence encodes CASSLAGPGRNEKLFF.

Here the CDR3 DNA reads TGTGCCAGCAGCCAGAGAGGCGGGACTAGCGGCAATGAGCAGTTCTTC. Amino acids: CASSQRGGTSGNEQFF. The V and J genes are TRBV3-1 (or the pseudogene TRBV3-2) and TRBJ2-1; 11 bases match TRBD2. In germline, CDR1 is LGHDT, CDR2 YNNKEL (reference sequence). V shed 3 bases, J shed 6 bases, and the junction held 7 bases outside the gene matches. The CDR3 length is 16 residues.

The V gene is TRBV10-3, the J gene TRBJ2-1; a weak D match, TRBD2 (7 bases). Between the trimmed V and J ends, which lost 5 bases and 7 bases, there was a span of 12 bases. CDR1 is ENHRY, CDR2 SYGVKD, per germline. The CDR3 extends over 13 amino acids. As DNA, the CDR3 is TGTGCCATCAGTCGGGGGGCCGGGAATGAGCAGTTCTTC. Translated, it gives CAISRGAGNEQFF.

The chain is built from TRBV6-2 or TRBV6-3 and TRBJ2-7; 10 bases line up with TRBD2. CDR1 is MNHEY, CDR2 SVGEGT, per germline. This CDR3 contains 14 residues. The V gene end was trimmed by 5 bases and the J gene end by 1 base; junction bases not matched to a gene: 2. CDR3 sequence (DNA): TGTGCCAGCAGTCAGCGGGGGGGGTCCTACGAGCAGTACTTC. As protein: CASSQRGGSYEQYF.

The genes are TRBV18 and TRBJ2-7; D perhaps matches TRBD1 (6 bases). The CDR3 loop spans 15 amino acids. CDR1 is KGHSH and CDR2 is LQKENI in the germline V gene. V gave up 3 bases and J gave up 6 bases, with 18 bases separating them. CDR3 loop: CASSPKQGGGGEQYF. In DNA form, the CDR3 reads TGTGCCAGCTCACCCAAACAGGGCGGAGGTGGCGAGCAGTACTTC.

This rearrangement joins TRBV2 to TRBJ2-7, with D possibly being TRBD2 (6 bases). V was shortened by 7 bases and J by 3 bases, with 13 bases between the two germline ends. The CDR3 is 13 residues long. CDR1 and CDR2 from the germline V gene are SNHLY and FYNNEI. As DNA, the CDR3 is TGTGCCAGCAATAAAGGGACTTACTACGAGCAGTACTTC. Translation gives CASNKGTYYEQYF.

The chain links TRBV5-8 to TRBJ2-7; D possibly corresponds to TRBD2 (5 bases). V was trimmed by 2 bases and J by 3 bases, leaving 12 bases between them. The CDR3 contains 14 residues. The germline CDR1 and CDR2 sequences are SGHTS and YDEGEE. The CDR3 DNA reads TGTGCCAGCAGCTTCTCCACTAGATACTACGAGCAGTACTTC. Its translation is CASSFSTRYYEQYF.